This T cell receptor beta chain stems from a study of T cells in tuberculosis. Study as a whole: Sequenced TCRs come from CD1B-GMM tetramer-binding T cells.

Sequencing was performed with immunoSEQ multiplex PCR; in TCRdb, only in-frame clones are kept and a portion is missing. The repertoire consists of over 30,000 clones, with less than 95% occurring once and the leading ten covering around 7.7%. This CDR3 is built from 13 residues. J was trimmed by 14 bases and V by 1 base; bases with no gene match: 13. The germline CDR1 and CDR2 sequences are GTSNPN and SVGIG (reference sequence). Tuberculin skin test and IGRA determined adolescents' latent tuberculosis status at entry. Each clinical donor contributed on average approximately 99,000 T cells from unsorted cryopreserved PBMC.

Material: PBMCs. This TCR was sampled from a donor aged 10 to 29 with latent tuberculosis or without tuberculosis infection. Some clones in this sample may be carry-over from other donors' samples. The chain has TRBV30 and TRBJ1-2, with 7 positions matching TRBD1. The DNA of the CDR3 is TGTGCCTGGAGTGCGGAACACGACAGGGTCAAGACCTTC. This encodes CAWSAEHDRVKTF.